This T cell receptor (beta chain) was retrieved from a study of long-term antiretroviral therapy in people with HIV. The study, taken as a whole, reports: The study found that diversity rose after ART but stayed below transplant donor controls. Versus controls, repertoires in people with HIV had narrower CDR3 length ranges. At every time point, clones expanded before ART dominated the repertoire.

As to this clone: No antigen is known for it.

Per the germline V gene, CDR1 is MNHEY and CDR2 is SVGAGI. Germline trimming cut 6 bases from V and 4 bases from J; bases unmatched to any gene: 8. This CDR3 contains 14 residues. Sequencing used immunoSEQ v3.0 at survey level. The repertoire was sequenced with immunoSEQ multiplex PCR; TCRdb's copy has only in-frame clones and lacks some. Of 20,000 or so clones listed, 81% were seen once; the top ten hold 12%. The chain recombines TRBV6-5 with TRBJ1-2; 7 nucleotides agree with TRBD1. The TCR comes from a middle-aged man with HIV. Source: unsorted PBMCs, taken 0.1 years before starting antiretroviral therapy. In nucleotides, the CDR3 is TGTGCCAGCAGCCCTCGACAGGGCTTCTATGGCTACACCTTC. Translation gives CASSPRQGFYGYTF.